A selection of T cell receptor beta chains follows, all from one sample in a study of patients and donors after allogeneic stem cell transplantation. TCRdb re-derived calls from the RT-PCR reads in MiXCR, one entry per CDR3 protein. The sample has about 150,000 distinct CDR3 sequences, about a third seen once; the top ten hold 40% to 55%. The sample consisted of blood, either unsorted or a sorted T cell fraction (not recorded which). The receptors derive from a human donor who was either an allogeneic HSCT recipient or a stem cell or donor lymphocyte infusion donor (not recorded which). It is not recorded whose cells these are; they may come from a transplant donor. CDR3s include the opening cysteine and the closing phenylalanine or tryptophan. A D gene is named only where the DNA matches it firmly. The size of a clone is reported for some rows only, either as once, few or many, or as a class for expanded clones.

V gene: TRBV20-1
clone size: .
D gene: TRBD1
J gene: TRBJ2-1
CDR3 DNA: TGCAGTGCTAGGGGGACACAGGGGGCGTCTGAGCAGTTCTTC
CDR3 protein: CSARGTQGASEQFF

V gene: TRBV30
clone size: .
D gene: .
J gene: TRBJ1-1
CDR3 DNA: TGTGCCTGGAGTGTACACCGTATTACAGTCTACACTGAAGCTTTCTTT
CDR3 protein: CAWSVHRITVYTEAFF

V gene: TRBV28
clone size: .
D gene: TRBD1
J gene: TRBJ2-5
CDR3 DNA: TGTGCCACTGTCGAGGGGGCAAAAGAGACCCAGTACTTC
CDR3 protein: CATVEGAKETQYF

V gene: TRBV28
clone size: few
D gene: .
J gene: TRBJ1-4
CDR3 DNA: TGTGCCAGCAGTTTATTACGTGAAAAACTGTTTTTT
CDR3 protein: CASSLLREKLFF

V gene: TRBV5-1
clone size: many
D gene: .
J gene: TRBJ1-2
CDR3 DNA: TGCGCCAGCAGCTTGGGGGGGCTCTATGGCTACACCTTC
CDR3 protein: CASSLGGLYGYTF

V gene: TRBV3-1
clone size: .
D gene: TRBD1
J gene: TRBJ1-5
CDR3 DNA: TGTGCCAGCAGCCAAGGTGCCACCAGGGGGCGCGGACAGCCCCAGCATTTT
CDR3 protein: CASSQGATRGRGQPQHF

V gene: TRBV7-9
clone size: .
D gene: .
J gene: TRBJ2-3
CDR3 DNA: TGTGCCAGCAGCTCCGATTTTTATTGGGTCGAACGTACAGATACGCAGTATTTT
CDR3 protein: CASSSDFYWVERTDTQYF

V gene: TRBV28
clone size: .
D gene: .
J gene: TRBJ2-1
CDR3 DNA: TGTGCCAGCAGTTCGGACGGTGAGCAGTTCTTC
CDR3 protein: CASSSDGEQFF

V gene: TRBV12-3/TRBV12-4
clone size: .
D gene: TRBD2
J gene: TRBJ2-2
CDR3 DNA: TGTGCCAGCAGTCCTAGACTAGCCGCGAACACCGGGGAGCTGTTTTTT
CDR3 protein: CASSPRLAANTGELFF

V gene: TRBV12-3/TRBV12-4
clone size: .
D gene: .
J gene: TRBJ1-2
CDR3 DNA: TGTGCCAGCTGGGGGGCGGGGGCGCATGGCTACACCTTC
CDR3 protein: CASWGAGAHGYTF

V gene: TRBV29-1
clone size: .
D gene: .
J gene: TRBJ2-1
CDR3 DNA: TGCAGCGTTCGGAGGGGAGATAACTACAATGAGCAGTTCTTC
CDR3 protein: CSVRRGDNYNEQFF

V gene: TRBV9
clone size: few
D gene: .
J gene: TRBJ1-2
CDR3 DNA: TGTGCCAGCAGCGTTGGGCGCAACTATGGCTACACCTTC
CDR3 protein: CASSVGRNYGYTF

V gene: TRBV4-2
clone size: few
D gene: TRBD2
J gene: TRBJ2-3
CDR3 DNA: TGTGCCAGCAGCCAAGAATCGGCGGGGGATAACACAGATACGCAGTATTTT
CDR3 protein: CASSQESAGDNTDTQYF